A selection of T cell receptor beta chains follows, all from one sample in a study of blood T cell repertoires in COVID-19. Sequencing used immunoSEQ multiplex PCR; TCRdb keeps in-frame clones, though not all of them. The sample has 130,000 to 150,000 clones; 84% are singletons. The sequenced material came from peripheral blood. These receptors were taken from a woman aged 45 to 65 in a cohort sampled during active or convalescent COVID-19. Each CDR3 is given with its conserved first and last residue. A D gene is named only where the DNA matches it firmly. Not every row has a clone size; where given, it reads once, few, many or a size class.

v_call: TRBV4-2
clone_size: NA
d_call: NA
j_call: TRBJ1-1
cdr3_aa: CASSQDSMAGMNTEAFF
cdr3_nt: TGTGCCAGCAGCCAAGATTCTATGGCAGGTATGAACACTGAAGCTTTCTTT

v_call: TRBV25-1
clone_size: NA
d_call: NA
j_call: TRBJ2-7
cdr3_aa: CASSESYEQYF
cdr3_nt: TGTGCCAGCAGTGAATCATACGAGCAGTACTTC

v_call: TRBV3-1/TRBV3-2
clone_size: once
d_call: TRBD2
j_call: TRBJ2-3
cdr3_aa: CASSQEGLAGGTQYF
cdr3_nt: TGTGCCAGCAGCCAAGAGGGACTAGCGGGGGGTACGCAGTATTTT

v_call: TRBV18
clone_size: once
d_call: NA
j_call: TRBJ1-1
cdr3_aa: CASSPNRSPSDEAFF
cdr3_nt: TGTGCCAGCTCACCAAACCGGAGTCCATCGGATGAAGCTTTCTTT

v_call: TRBV3-1/TRBV3-2
clone_size: NA
d_call: NA
j_call: TRBJ1-5
cdr3_aa: CASSQGGEQPQHF
cdr3_nt: TGTGCCAGCAGCCAAGGGGGCGAACAGCCCCAGCATTTT

v_call: TRBV9
clone_size: once
d_call: NA
j_call: TRBJ1-1
cdr3_aa: CASSVEYRVGENTEAFF
cdr3_nt: TGTGCCAGCAGCGTAGAGTATAGGGTGGGAGAGAACACTGAAGCTTTCTTT

v_call: TRBV6-5
clone_size: NA
d_call: NA
j_call: TRBJ1-2
cdr3_aa: CASSTGQIYGYTF
cdr3_nt: TGTGCCAGTTCCACAGGACAAATCTATGGCTACACCTTC

v_call: TRBV6-5
clone_size: few
d_call: NA
j_call: TRBJ1-2
cdr3_aa: CASRKSGHRGYGYTF
cdr3_nt: TGTGCCAGCAGAAAGTCGGGACATAGGGGCTATGGCTACACCTTC

v_call: TRBV5-4
clone_size: NA
d_call: NA
j_call: TRBJ1-2
cdr3_aa: CASSLEQALNYGYTF
cdr3_nt: TGTGCCAGCAGCTTGGAACAGGCTCTAAACTATGGCTACACCTTC

v_call: TRBV7-9
clone_size: NA
d_call: NA
j_call: TRBJ1-1
cdr3_aa: CASSRTRARGTEAFF
cdr3_nt: TGTGCCAGCAGCCGCACCCGGGCCCGGGGCACTGAAGCTTTCTTT

v_call: TRBV6-5
clone_size: NA
d_call: NA
j_call: TRBJ1-2
cdr3_aa: CASWSGGYTF
cdr3_nt: TGTGCCAGCTGGTCGGGTGGCTACACCTTC

v_call: TRBV5-1
clone_size: once
d_call: NA
j_call: TRBJ1-6
cdr3_aa: CASSLEGNSPLHF
cdr3_nt: TGCGCCAGCAGCTTGGAGGGGAATTCACCCCTCCACTTT

v_call: TRBV6-5
clone_size: NA
d_call: TRBD2
j_call: TRBJ2-5
cdr3_aa: CATALGRGGDPTQYF
cdr3_nt: TGTGCCACCGCCCTGGGGCGGGGGGGTGACCCGACCCAGTACTTC

v_call: TRBV12-2
clone_size: NA
d_call: NA
j_call: TRBJ2-7
cdr3_aa: CASRLKDRRPYEQYF
cdr3_nt: TGTGCAAGTCGCTTAAAGGACAGGAGACCCTACGAGCAGTACTTC

v_call: TRBV3-1/TRBV3-2
clone_size: NA
d_call: NA
j_call: TRBJ1-2
cdr3_aa: CASSQADRGYTF
cdr3_nt: TGTGCCAGCAGCCAGGCAGATCGTGGCTACACCTTC

v_call: TRBV4-1
clone_size: NA
d_call: TRBD1
j_call: TRBJ1-5
cdr3_aa: CASSPAALGQGSALSNQPQHF
cdr3_nt: TGCGCCAGCAGCCCAGCGGCCCTGGGACAGGGTTCCGCCTTGAGCAATCAGCCCCAGCATTTT

v_call: TRBV30
clone_size: NA
d_call: TRBD1
j_call: TRBJ1-6
cdr3_aa: CAWSKVDRADSPLHF
cdr3_nt: TGTGCCTGGTCGAAGGTGGACAGGGCTGATTCACCCCTCCACTTT

v_call: TRBV3-1/TRBV3-2
clone_size: NA
d_call: NA
j_call: TRBJ1-5
cdr3_aa: CASSHLSQPQHF
cdr3_nt: TGTGCCAGCAGCCATCTTTCCCAGCCCCAGCATTTT

v_call: TRBV19
clone_size: once
d_call: NA
j_call: TRBJ1-4
cdr3_aa: CASSRERDEKLFF
cdr3_nt: TGTGCCAGTAGTCGGGAGAGGGACGAAAAACTGTTTTTT

v_call: TRBV7-9
clone_size: NA
d_call: NA
j_call: TRBJ2-7
cdr3_aa: CASSVTPNEQYF
cdr3_nt: TGTGCCAGCAGCGTAACTCCGAACGAGCAGTACTTC

v_call: TRBV11-3
clone_size: NA
d_call: TRBD2
j_call: TRBJ2-7
cdr3_aa: CASSYEAKLAGGPSEQYF
cdr3_nt: TGTGCCAGCAGCTACGAAGCGAAACTAGCGGGGGGGCCAAGCGAGCAGTACTTC

v_call: TRBV6-5
clone_size: NA
d_call: NA
j_call: TRBJ2-2
cdr3_aa: CASIRVDTGELFF
cdr3_nt: TGTGCCAGCATCCGGGTAGACACCGGGGAGCTGTTTTTT

v_call: TRBV7-9
clone_size: NA
d_call: NA
j_call: TRBJ1-3
cdr3_aa: CASSAGGRYSGNTIYF
cdr3_nt: TGTGCCAGCAGCGCGGGAGGGAGATACTCTGGAAACACCATATATTTT